Listed here are 28 T cell receptor beta chains from one sample, sequenced in a study of T cells in localized non-small cell lung cancer. Profiled with immunoSEQ multiplex PCR; TCRdb holds only in-frame clones, not every one. Of under 30,000 clones listed, 90% are singletons. Sequencing used peripheral blood, obtained before any cancer treatment. The origin of the receptors is a woman aged 35 to 69 with stage I lung adenocarcinoma.

The CDR3 sequence is CASSESAARPKAFF. The CDR3 DNA reads as TGCGCCAGCAGTGAGTCCGCCGCCCGGCCGAAAGCTTTCTTT. The chain combines TRBV10-1 with TRBJ1-1; D gene unclear. The V gene's germline CDR1 is WNHNN and CDR2 SYGVQD (reference sequence). Trimming stripped 0 bases from V and 9 bases from J, with 14 bases between. The CDR3 has 14 residues.

The genes are TRBV28 and TRBJ2-5; D could derive from TRBD1 or TRBD2 (5 bases each). Per germline, CDR1 MDHEN and CDR2 SYDVKM. V lost 6 bases and J 2 bases, leaving 16 bases between the germline ends. There are 15 residues in the CDR3. CDR3 loop: CASSLTTGAQETQYF. In DNA form, the CDR3 reads TGTGCCAGCAGCCTGACGACCGGGGCTCAAGAGACCCAGTACTTC.

A single count supports this clone. The chain joins TRBV27 to TRBJ2-3, with D unresolved. Trimming took 0 bases from V and 0 from J, leaving 7 bases between them. The germline V gene has CDR1 MNHEY and CDR2 SMNVEV (reference sequence). This CDR3 comprises 15 residues. CDR3 residues: CASSLSVDSTDTQYF. CDR3 coding DNA: TGTGCCAGCAGTTTATCAGTAGACAGCACAGATACGCAGTATTTT.

This chain joins TRBV7-6 and TRBJ2-7; TRBD1 matches at 10 bases. CDR1 and CDR2 from the germline V gene are SGHVS and FNYEAQ. CDR3 length: 15 residues. With V trimmed by 1 base and J by 5 bases, 5 bases remained unmatched. The CDR3, as DNA: TGTGCCAGCAGCTTAGGGGGGACAGGGGCCGACGAGCAGTACTTC. As protein: CASSLGGTGADEQYF.

The V gene is TRBV30, the J gene TRBJ1-4; 8 nucleotides align to TRBD1. The germline V gene encodes CDR1 GTSNPN and CDR2 SVGIG (reference sequence). The CDR3 covers 15 residues. The V gene end was trimmed by 0 bases and the J gene end by 8 bases; junction bases not matched to a gene: 8. The CDR3 spells CAWSVRGTGGEKLFF. In nucleotides, the CDR3 is TGTGCCTGGAGTGTAAGGGGGACAGGAGGAGAAAAACTGTTTTTT.

Here the CDR3 DNA reads TGTGCCAGTAGTATGGGGACGGCGGGGAACATTCAGTACTTC. Protein sequence: CASSMGTAGNIQYF. The genes are TRBV19 and TRBJ2-4; tentative D call: TRBD2 (6 bases). Trimming left V 3 bases short and J 7 bases short, with 13 bases between. CDR1 is LNHDA and CDR2 is SQIVND in the germline V gene (reference sequence). This CDR3 is built from 14 residues.

The CDR3 loop is CSGGGAKNIQYF. Here the CDR3 DNA reads TGCAGCGGTGGGGGGGCCAAAAACATTCAGTACTTC. V gene TRBV29-1 combines with J gene TRBJ2-4; the D gene is possibly TRBD2 (6 bases). Germline CDR1 SQVTM, CDR2 ANQGSEA. This CDR3 contains 12 residues. V gave up 7 bases and J gave up 1 base, with 8 bases separating them.

This rearrangement joins TRBV7-2 to TRBJ1-1; D gene unclear. V lost 3 bases and J 5 bases, leaving 7 bases between the germline ends. Per the germline V gene, CDR1 is SGHTA and CDR2 is FQGNSA. The CDR3 is 12 amino acids. CDR3 sequence: CASSLYGTEAFF. The CDR3 bases are TGTGCCAGCAGCTTGTATGGAACTGAAGCTTTCTTT.

This clone was counted once. This chain connects TRBV27 to TRBJ2-1, with 9 bases lining up with TRBD2. The V gene end was trimmed by 3 bases and the J gene end by 1 base; junction bases not matched to a gene: 4. CDR1 and CDR2 from the germline V gene are MNHEY and SMNVEV (reference sequence). The CDR3 length is 16 residues. The DNA for the CDR3 is TGTGCCAGCAGTTTCTTGCGGGAGGGGTCCTACAATGAGCAGTTCTTC. Translating gives CASSFLREGSYNEQFF.

The chain uses TRBV19 and TRBJ1-1; D ambiguous. This CDR3 is 11 amino acids long. Germline V gene data show CDR1 as LNHDA and CDR2 as SQIVND (reference sequence). Trimming left V 3 bases short and J 7 bases short, with 6 bases between. The CDR3 region has the DNA TGTGCCAGTAGTATCGGGATTGAAGCTTTCTTT. Translated, it gives CASSIGIEAFF.

V gene TRBV28 combines with J gene TRBJ2-7; TRBD2 might be the D (6 bases). V lost 7 bases to trimming and J lost 0 bases, with 13 bases between them. Germline assignment: CDR1 MDHEN and CDR2 SYDVKM. CDR3 length: 14 amino acids. The CDR3 sequence: CASNRAGSSYEQYF. CDR3 nucleotides: TGTGCCAGCAATCGAGCGGGCAGCTCCTACGAGCAGTACTTC. Drawing the rest from reference TRBV28 and TRBJ2-7, the complete variable domain is DVKVTQSSRYLVKRTGEKVFLECVQDMDHENMFWYRQDPGLGLRLIYFSYDVKMKEKGDIPEGYSVSREKKERFSLILESASTNQTSMYLCASNRAGSSYEQYFGPGTRLTVT.

V and J are TRBV11-3 and TRBJ1-1; D not certain. The V and J ends lost 5 bases and 5 bases respectively, with 12 bases between them. This CDR3 spans 13 amino acids. CDR1 is SGHNT, CDR2 YENEEA, per germline. CDR3 sequence reads: CASSASTETEAFF. CDR3 nucleotides: TGTGCCAGCAGCGCCTCAACAGAGACTGAAGCTTTCTTT.

The chain has TRBV6-5 and TRBJ1-1; TRBD1 might be the D (5 bases). Germline assignment: CDR1 MNHEY and CDR2 SVGAGI. Trimming left V 2 bases short and J 8 bases short, with 15 bases between. This CDR3 contains 14 residues. CDR3 protein: CASSYSIGTFEAFF. As DNA, the CDR3 is TGTGCCAGCAGTTACAGTATCGGGACGTTCGAAGCTTTCTTT.

This clone was counted only a few times. The chain is built from TRBV12-5 and TRBJ1-2, with D perhaps TRBD1 (6 bases). Germline CDR1 LGHNT, CDR2 FRNRAP. The CDR3 sequence is 15 residues long. Trimming took 6 bases from V and 1 from J, leaving 15 bases between them. Here the CDR3 reads CASGLSGQRNYGYTF. CDR3 nucleotides: TGTGCTAGTGGCCTCTCCGGACAGCGTAACTATGGCTACACCTTC. Full variable domain (missing parts from reference TRBV12-5 and TRBJ1-2): DARVTQTPRHKVTEMGQEVTMRCQPILGHNTVFWYRQTMMQGLELLAYFRNRAPLDDSGMPKDRFSAEMPDATLATLKIQPSEPRDSAVYFCASGLSGQRNYGYTFGSGTRLTVV.

The genes are TRBV27 and TRBJ2-2; 9 bases map to TRBD2. Unmatched junction bases numbered 11, after V lost 7 bases and J lost 5 bases. CDR1 is MNHEY, CDR2 SMNVEV, per germline (reference sequence). CDR3 size: 16 residues. In DNA, the CDR3 is TGTGCCAGCACCATTAGCGCGGGAGGGGGAACCGGGGAGCTGTTTTTT. The encoded protein is CASTISAGGGTGELFF.

The chain employs TRBV18 and TRBJ1-1; a possible D gene is TRBD1 (6 bases). Germline CDR1 reads KGHSH; CDR2 reads LQKENI. CDR3 size: 17 residues. V was clipped by 8 bases and J by 7 bases, with 29 bases between them. The CDR3 loop reads CASRSRSTGYDRGEAFF. CDR3 bases: TGTGCCAGCCGCTCAAGGTCGACAGGATACGACCGGGGTGAAGCTTTCTTT. Filled out from reference TRBV18 and TRBJ1-1, the complete variable domain reads NAGVMQNPRHLVRRRGQEARLRCSPMKGHSHVYWYRQLPEEGLKFMVYLQKENIIDESGMPKERFSAEFPKEGPSILRIQQVVRGDSAAYFCASRSRSTGYDRGEAFFGQGTRLTVV.

V is TRBV18 and J is TRBJ2-1; D is undetermined. Germline V lookup: CDR1 KGHSH, CDR2 LQKENI. The CDR3 is made up of 16 amino acids. V lost 0 bases and J lost 4, with 13 bases in between. CDR3 bases: TGTGCCAGCTCACCACCCGAAATCCGCATGTACAATGAGCAGTTCTTC. It translates to CASSPPEIRMYNEQFF.

The CDR3 is CASSLFPGRDNEQFF. CDR3 coding DNA: TGTGCCAGCAGCTTATTCCCGGGACGGGACAATGAGCAGTTCTTC. V is TRBV7-6 and J is TRBJ2-1; D may match TRBD1 or TRBD2 (5 bases each). Looked up from germline, CDR1 is SGHVS and CDR2 is FNYEAQ. The CDR3 totals 15 residues. Trimming took 2 bases from V and 5 from J, leaving 13 bases between them. The whole variable domain, filled in from reference TRBV7-6 and TRBJ2-1, reads GAGVSQSPRYKVTKRGQDVALRCDPISGHVSLYWYRQALGQGPEFLTYFNYEAQQDKSGLPNDRFSAERPEGSISTLTIQRTEQRDSAMYRCASSLFPGRDNEQFFGPGTRLTVL.

V usage is TRBV25-1 and J usage is TRBJ1-4; 9 positions match TRBD1. The CDR3 covers 14 residues. Germline-derived CDR1 and CDR2 are MGHDK and SYGVNS. J lost 4 bases, V lost 7 bases, and 4 bases had no gene match. CDR3 sequence (DNA): TGTGCCAGCACCCGACAGGGGGATAATGAAAAACTGTTTTTT. This gives the protein CASTRQGDNEKLFF.

The chain is built from TRBV28 and TRBJ2-7; 8 bases are shared with TRBD1. The CDR3 length is 14 residues. CDR1 is MDHEN, CDR2 SYDVKM, per germline. After removal of 6 bases from V and 7 bases from J, the junction contained 11 bases not matched to a gene. The CDR3 spells CASRRGQARGEQYF. DNA for the CDR3: TGTGCCAGCAGGCGGGGACAGGCCAGGGGGGAGCAGTACTTC.

This rearrangement joins TRBV11-3 to TRBJ2-3; TRBD1 matches at 8 bases. Germline CDR1 reads SGHNT; CDR2 reads YENEEA. The junction had 5 bases not matched to a gene; V was cut back by 4 bases and J by 5 bases. The CDR3 length is 14 residues. The CDR3 region is CASSYGQGRDTQYF. The CDR3 coding sequence is TGTGCCAGCAGCTACGGACAGGGAAGAGATACGCAGTATTTT.

The chain employs TRBV5-4 and TRBJ1-2; D is uncertain. The germline V gene has CDR1 SGHNT and CDR2 YYREEE (reference sequence). CDR3 length equals 14 residues. V was pared by 0 bases and J by 9 bases, with 15 bases between. CDR3 nucleotides: TGTGCCAGCAGCTTGGACGACCTGAGTAGTAGCTACACCTTC. Its protein is CASSLDDLSSSYTF.

The genes are TRBV5-4 and TRBJ2-1; no clear D gene. V lost 0 bases and J 0 bases, leaving 7 bases between the germline ends. The CDR3 spans 15 residues. Germline values: CDR1 SGHNT, CDR2 YYREEE (reference sequence). The CDR3 region is CASSLAVGSYNEQFF. As DNA, the CDR3 is TGTGCCAGCAGCTTGGCGGTTGGCTCCTACAATGAGCAGTTCTTC.

This clone was seen a single time. The chain has TRBV7-2 and TRBJ2-3, with unresolved D. CDR3 length equals 12 residues. With 2 bases removed from V and 3 bases from J, the gap between germline ends came to 3 bases. CDR1 is SGHTA, CDR2 FQGNSA, per germline. The CDR3 nucleotides are TGTGCCAGCAGCTTAAGGACAGATACGCAGTATTTT. Residues: CASSLRTDTQYF.

The chain is built from TRBV28 and TRBJ1-3; D perhaps matches TRBD1 (5 bases). CDR1 MDHEN and CDR2 SYDVKM come from the germline V gene. V shed 6 bases and J shed 1 base, with 13 bases lying between them. The CDR3 spans 15 residues. The CDR3 sequence is CASSRVGGSGNTIYF. The CDR3 DNA reads TGTGCCAGCAGCCGCGTTGGGGGTTCTGGAAACACCATATATTTT. Drawing the rest from reference TRBV28 and TRBJ1-3, the complete variable domain is DVKVTQSSRYLVKRTGEKVFLECVQDMDHENMFWYRQDPGLGLRLIYFSYDVKMKEKGDIPEGYSVSREKKERFSLILESASTNQTSMYLCASSRVGGSGNTIYFGEGSWLTVV.

The chain carries TRBV5-4 and TRBJ2-5; possibly TRBD1 or TRBD2 for D (6 bases each). This CDR3 comprises 14 residues. Germline CDR1 and CDR2: SGHNT and YYREEE (reference sequence). Trimming pared 4 bases from V and 5 bases from J, leaving 15 bases between. The CDR3 protein is CASSAGQPGETQYF. CDR3 in DNA: TGTGCCAGCAGCGCGGGACAACCTGGGGAGACCCAGTACTTC.

The chain joins TRBV7-8 to TRBJ1-6; the D is unclear. The CDR3 runs 16 residues. CDR1 is SGHVS and CDR2 is FQNEAQ in the germline V gene. The V end lost 3 bases, the J end lost 8 bases, and 17 bases lay between the germline ends. The CDR3 DNA follows: TGTGCCAGCAGCTTTATCCCCGACGGCTCTTATTCACCCCTCCACTTT. It codes for CASSFIPDGSYSPLHF.

V usage is TRBV11-3 and J usage is TRBJ2-1, with D perhaps assigned TRBD1 or TRBD2 (5 bases each). The CDR3 is made up of 14 amino acids. V dropped 5 bases and J dropped 5 bases, with 13 bases sitting between them. CDR1 is SGHNT and CDR2 is YENEEA in the germline V gene. This chain's CDR3 is CASSKGTDDNEQFF. The CDR3 bases are TGTGCCAGCAGCAAGGGGACGGATGACAATGAGCAGTTCTTC. Full variable domain (outside the CDR3, taken from reference TRBV11-3 and TRBJ2-1): EAGVVQSPRYKIIEKKQPVAFWCNPISGHNTLYWYLQNLGQGPELLIRYENEEAVDDSQLPKDRFSAERLKGVDSTLKIQPAELGDSAVYLCASSKGTDDNEQFFGPGTRLTVL.